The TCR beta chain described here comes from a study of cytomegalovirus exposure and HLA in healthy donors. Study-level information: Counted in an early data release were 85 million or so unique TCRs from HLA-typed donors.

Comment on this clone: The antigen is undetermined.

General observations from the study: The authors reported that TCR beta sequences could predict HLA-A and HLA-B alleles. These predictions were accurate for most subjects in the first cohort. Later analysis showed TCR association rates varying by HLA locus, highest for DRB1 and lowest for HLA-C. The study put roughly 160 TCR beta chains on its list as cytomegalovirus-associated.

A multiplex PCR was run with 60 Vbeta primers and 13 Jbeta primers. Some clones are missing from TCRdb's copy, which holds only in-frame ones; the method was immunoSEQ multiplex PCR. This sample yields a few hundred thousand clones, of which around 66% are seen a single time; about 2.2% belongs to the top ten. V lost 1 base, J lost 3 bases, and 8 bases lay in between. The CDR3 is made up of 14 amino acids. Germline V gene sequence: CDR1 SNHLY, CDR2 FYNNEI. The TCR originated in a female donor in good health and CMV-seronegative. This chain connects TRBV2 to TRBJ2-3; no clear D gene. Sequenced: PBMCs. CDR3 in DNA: TGTGCCAGCAGTGAAGAGGCTAGAACAGATACGCAGTATTTT. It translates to CASSEEARTDTQYF.